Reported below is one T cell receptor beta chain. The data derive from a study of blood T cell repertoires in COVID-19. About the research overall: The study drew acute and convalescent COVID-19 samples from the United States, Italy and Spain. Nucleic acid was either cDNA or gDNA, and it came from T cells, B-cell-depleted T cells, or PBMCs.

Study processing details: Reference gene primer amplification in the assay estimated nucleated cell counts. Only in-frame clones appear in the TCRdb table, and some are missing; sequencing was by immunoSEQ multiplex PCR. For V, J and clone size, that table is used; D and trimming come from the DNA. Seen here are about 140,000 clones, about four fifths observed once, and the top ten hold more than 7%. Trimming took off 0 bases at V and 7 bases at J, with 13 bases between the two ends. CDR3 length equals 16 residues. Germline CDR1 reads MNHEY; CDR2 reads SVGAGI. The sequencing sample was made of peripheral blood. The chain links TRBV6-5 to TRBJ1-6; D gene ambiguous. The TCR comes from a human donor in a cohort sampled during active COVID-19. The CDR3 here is CASSYSGGPLNSPLHF. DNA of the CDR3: TGTGCCAGCAGTTACTCTGGAGGGCCCTTGAATTCACCCCTCCACTTT.